This entry features one TCR beta chain sequence. This record belongs to a study of PD-L1 blockade in urothelial cancer. About the study: Patients began atezolizumab, 1,200 mg intravenously every 3 weeks, in the mid-2010s. Of under 30 patients, almost 26 were males with bladder-origin urothelial cancer.

Here immunoSEQ multiplex PCR was the method, and the copy in TCRdb shows in-frame clones only, minus some. The sample comprises about 81,000 clones, around 90% of which are singletons, and over 0.95% rests with the top ten. V lost 3 bases and J 11 bases, leaving 13 bases between the germline ends. Germline CDR1 and CDR2: SGHVS and FQNEAQ. CDR3 length: 12 residues. Noted time point: pretreatment peripheral blood. Locally advanced or metastatic urothelial carcinoma affected all patients. The specimen comprised PBMCs, sampled around atezolizumab (anti-PD-L1) treatment. This rearrangement joins TRBV7-8 to TRBJ1-1; a possible D gene is TRBD1 (5 bases). The receptor was derived from a woman of 80 years or more with urothelial cancer. The CDR3 nucleotides are TGTGCCAGCAGCTTGGGGGACGGGAGGGCTTTCTTT. As protein: CASSLGDGRAFF.